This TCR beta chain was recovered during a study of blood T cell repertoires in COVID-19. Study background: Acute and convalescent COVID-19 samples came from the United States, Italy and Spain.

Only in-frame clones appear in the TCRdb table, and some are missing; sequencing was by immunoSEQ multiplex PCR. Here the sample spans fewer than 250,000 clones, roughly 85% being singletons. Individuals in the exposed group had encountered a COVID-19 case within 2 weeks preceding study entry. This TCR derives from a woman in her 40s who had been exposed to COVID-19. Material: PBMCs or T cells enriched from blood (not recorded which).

DNA for the CDR3: TGTGCCAGTAGTCCAGGACAGGGGACTTACGAGACCCAGTACTTC. Translation: CASSPGQGTYETQYF. The V call is TRBV19, the J call TRBJ2-5; 9 bases match TRBD1. Per the germline V gene, CDR1 is LNHDA and CDR2 is SQIVND (reference sequence). V dropped 5 bases and J dropped 5; count of bases not matched to a gene: 9. The CDR3 covers 15 residues.